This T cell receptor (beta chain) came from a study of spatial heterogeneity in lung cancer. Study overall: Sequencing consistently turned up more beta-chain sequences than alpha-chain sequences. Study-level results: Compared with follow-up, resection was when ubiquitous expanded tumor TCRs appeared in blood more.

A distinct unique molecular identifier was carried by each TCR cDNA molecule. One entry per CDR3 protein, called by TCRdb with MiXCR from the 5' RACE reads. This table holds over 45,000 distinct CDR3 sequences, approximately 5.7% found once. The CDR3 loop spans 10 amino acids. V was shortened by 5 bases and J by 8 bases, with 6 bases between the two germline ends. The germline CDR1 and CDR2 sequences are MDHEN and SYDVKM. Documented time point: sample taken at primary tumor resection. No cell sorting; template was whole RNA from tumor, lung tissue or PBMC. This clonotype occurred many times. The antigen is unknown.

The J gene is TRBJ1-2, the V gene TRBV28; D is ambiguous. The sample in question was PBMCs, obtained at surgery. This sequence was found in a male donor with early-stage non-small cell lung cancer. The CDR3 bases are TGTGCCAGCAGTCTGGACGGCTACACCTTC. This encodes CASSLDGYTF.